These T cell receptor beta chains were read from a single sample in a study of post-analysis software for immune sequencing data. TCRdb independently ran MiXCR on the PCR reads; one entry per CDR3 protein. The sample includes roughly 650,000 distinct CDR3 sequences, over 45% of them seen just once. The sample taken for sequencing was blood. The receptors were sampled from a girl aged 2 to 9 with multiple sclerosis. Both conserved end residues are part of each CDR3. The D gene is left open where the match is weak. Clone sizes are given selectively: once, few, many, or a class where the clone is expanded.

D	J	size	V	DNA	CDR3
NA	TRBJ2-5	NA	TRBV29-1	TGCAGCGTCACCGGACAGCTCCAAGAGACCCAGTACTTC	CSVTGQLQETQYF
NA	TRBJ1-1	NA	TRBV7-9	TGTGCCAGCAGCCCACATAACAGGGACCTGAACACTGAAGCTTTCTTT	CASSPHNRDLNTEAFF
TRBD2	TRBJ2-3	NA	TRBV4-2	TGTGCCAGCAGCCAAGGGGTGGCTAGCGGGGTTTCCCCAGATACGCAGTATTTT	CASSQGVASGVSPDTQYF
NA	TRBJ1-2	NA	TRBV7-9	TGTGCCAACTCCCTTGAGGGGGAAGGCTACACCTTC	CANSLEGEGYTF
NA	TRBJ1-2	NA	TRBV5-1	TGCGCCAGCAGCCCGACAGGCGGGGGAGACTACACCTTC	CASSPTGGGDYTF
NA	TRBJ2-5	NA	TRBV7-2	TGTGCCAGCAGCCCGGAGGGGGGGGGAAGGCTCGAGACCCAGTACTTC	CASSPEGGGRLETQYF
TRBD2	TRBJ2-7	NA	TRBV7-6	TGTGCTAGCAGCTTAGTCCAAATAGGACTAGCGGATCACTACGAGCAGTACTTC	CASSLVQIGLADHYEQYF
NA	TRBJ2-7	few	TRBV3-1	TGTGCCAGCAGCCAGTCCCTTCGGGGAATCGAGCAGTACTTC	CASSQSLRGIEQYF
TRBD1	TRBJ1-1	NA	TRBV10-1	TGCGCCAGCAGTGCACAGGGGACGTCAGCTTTCTTT	CASSAQGTSAFF
NA	TRBJ1-5	NA	TRBV5-1	TGTGCCAGCAGCCGAGGGGGCAATCAGCCCCAGCATTTT	CASSRGGNQPQHF
TRBD2	TRBJ2-5	NA	TRBV27	TGTGCCAGCAGTCTTTCCGAATCGACTAGCGGGAGGTGGGAGACCCAGTACTTC	CASSLSESTSGRWETQYF
NA	TRBJ2-7	few	TRBV7-9	TGTGCCAGCAGCGACGAACGTTTACTAGCTGGACGCTACGAGCAGTACTTC	CASSDERLLAGRYEQYF
NA	TRBJ1-2	once	TRBV20-1	TGCAGTGCAAAAAGACTGCAGAACTATGGCTACACCTTC	CSAKRLQNYGYTF
TRBD2	TRBJ2-3	NA	TRBV5-6	TGTGCCTGCAACAGGGGACTAGCGGGCACAGATACGCAGTATTTT	CACNRGLAGTDTQYF
TRBD1	TRBJ1-5	NA	TRBV2	TGTGCCAGCATACCCCCGGACAGGGGAAGCAATCAGCCCCAGCATTTT	CASIPPDRGSNQPQHF